This T cell receptor beta chain appears in the sequencing data of a study of Graves' ophthalmopathy and Graves' hyperthyroidism. Study background: Peripheral blood (taken before any treatment) was collected at initial diagnosis. Study-wide findings and caveats: Its predictions of ophthalmopathy progression gave the model approximately 65% sensitivity and 72.22% specificity.

Diagnosis used clinical symptoms, serum thyroxine, TRAb, thyroid ultrasound and orbital computed tomography. The PBMCs originated from roughly 10 ml of fresh peripheral blood. This clonotype was detected many times. Antigen: not known. Amplified material comprised TCR beta CDR3 regions derived from RNA transcripts. HTBI primers served in a first-round RT-PCR, which a second-round multiplex PCR followed. MiXCR, applied by TCRdb to the multiplex PCR reads, yields one record per CDR3 protein. The top ten hold approximately 7.7% of the sample, which has roughly 610,000 distinct CDR3 sequences, 20% to 25% seen once. The CDR3 totals 15 residues. Trimming at V came to 5 bases and at J to 4 bases, leaving 10 bases not matched to a gene. Germline V gene sequence: CDR1 SEHNR, CDR2 FQNEAQ (reference sequence).

The clonotype originates from a woman aged 18-29 years with stable Graves' hyperthyroidism. Some clones in this sample may be carry-over from other donors' samples. Input material: peripheral blood. This rearrangement joins TRBV7-9 to TRBJ1-2; 7 bases map to TRBD1. CDR3 coding DNA: TGTGCCAGCAGCGTATCCGGGACAGATCTCTATGGCTACACCTTC. This encodes CASSVSGTDLYGYTF.